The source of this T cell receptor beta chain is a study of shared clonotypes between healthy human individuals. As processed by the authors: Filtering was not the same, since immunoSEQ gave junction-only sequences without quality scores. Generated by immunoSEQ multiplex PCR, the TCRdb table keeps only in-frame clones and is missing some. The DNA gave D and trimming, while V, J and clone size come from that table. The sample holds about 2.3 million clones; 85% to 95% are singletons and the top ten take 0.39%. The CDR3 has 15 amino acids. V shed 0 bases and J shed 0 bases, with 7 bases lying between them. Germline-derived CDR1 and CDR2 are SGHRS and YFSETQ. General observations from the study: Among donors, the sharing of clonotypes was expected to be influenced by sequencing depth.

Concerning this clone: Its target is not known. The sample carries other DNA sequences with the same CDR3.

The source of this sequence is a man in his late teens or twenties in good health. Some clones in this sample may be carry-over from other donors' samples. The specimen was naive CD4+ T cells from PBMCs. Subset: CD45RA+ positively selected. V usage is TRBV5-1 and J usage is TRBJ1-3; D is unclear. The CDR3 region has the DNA TGCGCCAGCAGCTTGGGCAGCCTCTCTGGAAACACCATATATTTT. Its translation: CASSLGSLSGNTIYF.